Below are 27 T cell receptor beta chains sequenced from a single sample in a study of PD-L1 blockade in urothelial cancer. Produced via immunoSEQ multiplex PCR; TCRdb's table is partial and in-frame only. Here the sample spans 60,000 to 85,000 clones, approximately 86% being singletons. Sequencing used PBMCs, obtained around atezolizumab (anti-PD-L1) treatment. These receptors were taken from a woman in her seventies with urothelial cancer.

The chain recombines TRBV6-5 with TRBJ2-7; 10 positions agree with TRBD1. J gave up 6 bases and V 6 bases, and 11 bases lay outside the gene matches. The CDR3 totals 15 residues. The germline V gene has CDR1 MNHEY and CDR2 SVGAGI. DNA of the CDR3: TGTGCCAGCAGCAAAGCCGGGACAGGGGCGGGCGAGCAGTACTTC. Translating it yields CASSKAGTGAGEQYF.

The chain employs TRBV5-1 and TRBJ2-2; D is possibly TRBD2 (6 bases). The CDR3 totals 16 residues. The ends were cut back, 4 bases at V and 1 base at J, with 14 bases in the middle. CDR1 and CDR2 from the germline V gene are SGHRS and YFSETQ. As DNA, the CDR3 is TGCGCCAGCAGCCTTCTTGGGACTTTGAACACCGGGGAGCTGTTTTTT. This encodes CASSLLGTLNTGELFF.

V gene TRBV28 combines with J gene TRBJ2-7; TRBD1 agrees at 8 bases. CDR1 and CDR2 from the germline V gene are MDHEN and SYDVKM. The CDR3 covers 14 residues. The V segment lost 10 bases and the J segment 4 bases; nucleotides outside the gene matches: 12. CDR3 residues: CATQPITGGYEQYF. CDR3 nucleotide sequence: TGTGCCACCCAGCCGATTACAGGGGGGTACGAGCAGTACTTC. The whole variable domain, filled in from reference TRBV28 and TRBJ2-7, reads DVKVTQSSRYLVKRTGEKVFLECVQDMDHENMFWYRQDPGLGLRLIYFSYDVKMKEKGDIPEGYSVSREKKERFSLILESASTNQTSMYLCATQPITGGYEQYFGPGTRLTVT.

The rearrangement uses TRBV5-4 and TRBJ2-7, with 11 bases aligning to TRBD1. With V trimmed by 1 base and J by 4 bases, 4 bases remained unmatched. CDR3 length equals 15 residues. Per the germline V gene, CDR1 is SGHNT and CDR2 is YYREEE (reference sequence). The CDR3 protein is CASSLNRDRGYEQYF. The CDR3 DNA follows: TGTGCCAGCAGCTTGAACCGGGACAGGGGGTACGAGCAGTACTTC.

The chain links TRBV19 to TRBJ2-1; 10 nucleotides align to TRBD2. This CDR3 contains 17 residues. Per the germline V gene, CDR1 is LNHDA and CDR2 is SQIVND (reference sequence). Trimming at V came to 5 bases and at J to 7 bases, leaving 14 bases not matched to a gene. The CDR3 region is CASSPHPLAGAVNEQFF. For the CDR3, the DNA is TGTGCCAGTAGTCCGCACCCTCTAGCGGGAGCGGTAAATGAGCAGTTCTTC.

There are many counts of this clone. The chain has TRBV5-4 and TRBJ2-3, with 13 bases identical to TRBD2. This CDR3 has 17 amino acids. The V gene end was trimmed by 3 bases and the J gene end by 1 base; junction bases not matched to a gene: 5. Germline CDR1 is SGHNT and CDR2 is YYREEE (reference sequence). The CDR3 loop is CASSSLGTSGGTDTQYF. CDR3 nucleotides: TGTGCCAGCAGCTCCCTCGGGACTAGCGGGGGCACAGATACGCAGTATTTT.

The rearrangement uses TRBV10-3 and TRBJ2-2; D is possibly TRBD1 (5 bases). The ends were cut back, 5 bases at V and 1 base at J, with 14 bases in the middle. Germline CDR1 ENHRY, CDR2 SYGVKD. The CDR3 totals 16 residues. CDR3 nucleotide sequence: TGTGCCATCAGTAACCAGGGTGGACGGAACACCGGGGAGCTGTTTTTT. Translated: CAISNQGGRNTGELFF.

This clone was seen more than once but under ten times. V and J are TRBV6-1 and TRBJ2-7; weak D call: TRBD2 (6 bases). The CDR3 is 14 amino acids. From germline, CDR1 is MNHNS and CDR2 SASEGT. The V end was cut by 3 bases, the J end by 0 bases, with 9 bases between. The CDR3 coding sequence is TGTGCCAGCAGTGAGTTCGGGAGCTCCTACGAGCAGTACTTC. This encodes CASSEFGSSYEQYF.

The chain joins TRBV19 to TRBJ1-2; TRBD1 matches 8 bases. V trimming: 5 bases; J trimming: 4 bases; junction bases outside the gene matches: 3. The CDR3 has 13 amino acids. In germline, CDR1 is LNHDA, CDR2 SQIVND (reference sequence). CDR3 in amino acids: CASSQQGGYGYTF. The CDR3 DNA is TGTGCCAGTAGTCAACAGGGGGGCTATGGCTACACCTTC.

The chain joins TRBV25-1 to TRBJ1-1; the D gene is possibly TRBD1 (5 bases). The CDR3 has 13 amino acids. Germline loops: CDR1 MGHDK, CDR2 SYGVNS. Trimming left V 6 bases short and J 5 bases short, with 13 bases between. CDR3 nucleotide sequence: TGTGCCAGCAGGGGGCCCCGCGGTACTGAAGCTTTCTTT. Its protein is CASRGPRGTEAFF.

The V gene is TRBV7-2, the J gene TRBJ2-7, with D perhaps matching TRBD1 (6 bases). The CDR3 extends over 14 amino acids. The germline CDR1 and CDR2 sequences are SGHTA and FQGNSA. With 4 bases removed from V and 0 bases from J, the gap between germline ends came to 10 bases. DNA for the CDR3: TGTGCCAGCAGCTGGACAGCTAGCTCCTACGAGCAGTACTTC. It yields the protein CASSWTASSYEQYF.

This rearrangement joins TRBV7-6 to TRBJ2-1; 9 bases map to TRBD1. CDR3 size: 15 residues. Per the germline V gene, CDR1 is SGHVS and CDR2 is FNYEAQ. The V segment lost 7 bases and the J segment 6 bases; nucleotides outside the gene matches: 10. CDR3 in DNA: TGTGCCAGCACCATCTTACAGGGGGCTCGCAATGAGCAGTTCTTC. Translated, it gives CASTILQGARNEQFF. Supplemented by reference TRBV7-6 and TRBJ2-1, the full variable domain reads GAGVSQSPRYKVTKRGQDVALRCDPISGHVSLYWYRQALGQGPEFLTYFNYEAQQDKSGLPNDRFSAERPEGSISTLTIQRTEQRDSAMYRCASTILQGARNEQFFGPGTRLTVL.

The rearrangement links TRBV9 to TRBJ2-1, with D maybe TRBD2 (6 bases). Germline CDR1 and CDR2: SGDLS and YYNGEE. This CDR3 comprises 15 residues. Trimming took off 0 bases at V and 0 bases at J, with 7 bases between the two ends. CDR3 loop: CASSVEDYSYNEQFF. The CDR3 DNA follows: TGTGCCAGCAGCGTAGAGGACTACTCCTACAATGAGCAGTTCTTC.

This clone was observed once. This chain joins TRBV2 and TRBJ1-1, with 8 bases identical to TRBD1. The CDR3 sequence is 15 residues long. Unmatched junction bases numbered 10, after V lost 8 bases and J lost 2 bases. Germline lookup yields CDR1 SNHLY and CDR2 FYNNEI. CDR3 DNA sequence: TGTGCCAGCGTTGCGGGACAGGCGATCAACACTGAAGCTTTCTTT. Its translation: CASVAGQAINTEAFF.

The chain combines TRBV27 with TRBJ2-1; 13 bases align to TRBD2. V lost 1 base, J lost 6 bases, and 15 bases stayed unmatched. The CDR3 runs 20 residues. Germline V lookup: CDR1 MNHEY, CDR2 SMNVEV (reference sequence). CDR3 sequence (DNA): TGTGCCAGCAGTTTATATTCGTGGTCTGAAGGACTAGCGGGAGTCAATGAGCAGTTCTTC. Translated, it gives CASSLYSWSEGLAGVNEQFF.

This CDR3 reads CASSVAGWAANEQFF. The CDR3 DNA reads TGTGCCAGCAGTGTAGCAGGGTGGGCGGCGAATGAGCAGTTCTTC. The gene calls are TRBV6-4 and TRBJ2-1; a weak D match, TRBD1 (5 bases). The CDR3 totals 15 residues. Germline V gene lookup returns CDR1 MRHNA and CDR2 SNTAGT. V shed 4 bases and J shed 7 bases, with 17 bases lying between them.

V and J are TRBV4-3 and TRBJ2-3; 12 bases are shared with TRBD2. Germline-derived CDR1 and CDR2 are LGHNA and YSLEER. The length of the CDR3 is 19 residues. With V trimmed by 2 bases and J by 0 bases, 9 bases remained unmatched. CDR3 nucleotides: TGCGCCAGCAGCCAAACTCCTAGCGGGGGGGGACCTAGCACAGATACGCAGTATTTT. Translated: CASSQTPSGGGPSTDTQYF.

The J gene is TRBJ2-5, the V gene TRBV5-1, with 10 bases aligning to TRBD1. Germline V gene lookup returns CDR1 SGHRS and CDR2 YFSETQ. This CDR3 region has 15 residues. J was trimmed by 3 bases and V by 4 bases; bases with no gene match: 6. The CDR3 loop reads CASSQSGTGEETQYF. For the CDR3, the DNA is TGCGCCAGCAGCCAATCCGGGACAGGGGAAGAGACCCAGTACTTC.

The chain joins TRBV9 to TRBJ1-2; D is perhaps TRBD1 (6 bases). The germline V gene encodes CDR1 SGDLS and CDR2 YYNGEE. The CDR3 loop spans 14 amino acids. V lost 1 base, J lost 2 bases, and 9 bases lay in between. The CDR3 DNA reads as TGTGCCAGCAGCGTATCAGGGGAGAACTATGGCTACACCTTC. Protein: CASSVSGENYGYTF.

The V and J genes are TRBV5-1 and TRBJ1-2; no definite D call. The CDR3 consists of 15 residues. V lost 0 bases and J lost 5, with 14 bases in between. Germline values: CDR1 SGHRS, CDR2 YFSETQ. The CDR3: CASSLATYHGYGYTF. In DNA form, the CDR3 reads TGCGCCAGCAGCTTGGCAACTTACCACGGGTATGGCTACACCTTC.

This clone has a single count. The rearrangement uses TRBV28 and TRBJ2-7; 12 bases map to TRBD1. This CDR3 spans 15 amino acids. Germline loops: CDR1 MDHEN, CDR2 SYDVKM. V was pared by 3 bases and J by 6 bases, with 6 bases of the junction left unmatched. The CDR3 nucleotides read TGTGCCAGCAGTTTCACCGGGACAGGGGGCGTCGAGCAGTACTTC. Its protein product is CASSFTGTGGVEQYF.

The chain couples TRBV4-1 to TRBJ2-1, with TRBD2 identical over 10 bases. The CDR3 is 16 residues long. Looked up from germline, CDR1 is MGHRA and CDR2 is YSYEKL. The J segment lost 10 bases and the V segment lost 1 base, leaving 10 bases of the junction unmatched. The CDR3 nucleotides are TGCGCCAGCAGCCAAGGGTTATCTAGCGGGAGACGCGAGCAGTTCTTC. Translated, it gives CASSQGLSSGRREQFF.

The rearrangement uses TRBV19 and TRBJ2-2, with 12 bases fitting TRBD1. Germline V gene data show CDR1 as LNHDA and CDR2 as SQIVND (reference sequence). The CDR3 totals 16 residues. V shed 2 bases, J shed 5 bases, and the junction held 3 bases outside the gene matches. The CDR3 nucleotides read TGTGCCAGTAGTATATGGGACAGGGGGCTAACCGGGGAGCTGTTTTTT. Translation: CASSIWDRGLTGELFF.

This clone was observed once. The chain uses TRBV5-8 and TRBJ2-4; D perhaps matches TRBD2 (6 bases). This CDR3 is built from 15 residues. Trimming took 3 bases from V and 7 from J, leaving 17 bases between them. Germline lookup yields CDR1 SGHTS and CDR2 YDEGEE. The DNA for the CDR3 is TGTGCCAGCAGCTCGCTCTTGGGGAGGAGGAACATTCAGTACTTC. Protein sequence: CASSSLLGRRNIQYF. The whole variable domain, filled in from reference TRBV5-8 and TRBJ2-4, reads EAGVTQSPTHLIKTRGQQATLRCSPISGHTSVYWYQQALGLGLQFLLWYDEGEERNRGNFPPRFSGRQFPNYSSELNVNALELEDSALYLCASSSLLGRRNIQYFGAGTRLSVL.

The chain links TRBV12-2 to TRBJ2-7; the D call of TRBD1 is as the table states it, not checked on the DNA. TRBV12-2 is noted as a pseudogene. The CDR3 sequence is 15 residues long. The CDR3 sequence is CASRLQGSISYEQYF. The DNA for the CDR3 is TGTGCAAGTCGCCTACAGGGTTCAATCTCCTACGAGCAGTACTTC.

The rearrangement joins TRBV7-9 to TRBJ2-6; 9 nucleotides line up with TRBD1. The CDR3 extends over 14 amino acids. V dropped 6 bases and J dropped 11; count of bases not matched to a gene: 8. CDR1 SEHNR and CDR2 FQNEAQ come from the germline V gene (reference sequence). CDR3 coding DNA: TGTGCCAGCAGAACCGGGACAGGGAGCGACGTCCTGACTTTC. This sequence encodes CASRTGTGSDVLTF.

The chain joins TRBV4-1 to TRBJ1-5; 8 bases are shared with TRBD1. Unmatched junction bases numbered 8, after V lost 3 bases and J lost 7 bases. Germline lookup yields CDR1 MGHRA and CDR2 YSYEKL. The CDR3 runs 15 residues. CDR3 coding DNA: TGCGCCAGCAGCCACATTGGACAGGGCGGGCAGCCCCAGCATTTT. It translates to CASSHIGQGGQPQHF.